These T cell receptor beta chains were read from a single sample in a study of blood T cell repertoires in COVID-19. Here immunoSEQ multiplex PCR was the method, and the copy in TCRdb shows in-frame clones only, minus some. The sample holds 210,000 or so clones, approximately 85% seen once. Sequencing used peripheral blood. These receptors all stem from a man between 50 and 59 years old with COVID-19, enrolled during active disease. The CDR3 runs from the conserved cysteine through the conserved F or W. The D gene is left open where the match is weak. Size is stated for part of the rows, as once, few or many counts, or as a class when the clone is expanded.

clone_size,j_call,v_call,d_call,cdr3_length,cdr3_nt,cdr3_aa
.,TRBJ2-7,TRBV27,TRBD1,15,TGTGCCAGCAGTCCACGGACAGGGTCATCCTACGAGCAGTACTTC,CASSPRTGSSYEQYF
.,TRBJ1-2,TRBV28,.,16,TGTGCCAGCACGTCCGAGGACGGAGGGCATAGCTATGGCTACACCTTC,CASTSEDGGHSYGYTF
.,TRBJ2-4,TRBV28,.,14,TGTGCCAGCAGTTTCAGCGGGCAGCAAAACATTCAGTACTTC,CASSFSGQQNIQYF
.,TRBJ1-2,TRBV4-2,.,17,TGTGCCAGCAGCCAAGATCAGGTAGCAGGGGCCACGTATGGCTACACCTTC,CASSQDQVAGATYGYTF
many,TRBJ1-2,TRBV10-3,.,15,TGTGCCATCAGTGAGTCGCAGGGCTATAACTATGGCTACACCTTC,CAISESQGYNYGYTF
.,TRBJ1-4,TRBV9,TRBD1,18,TGTGCCAGCAGCCCAAGGACAGGGAGAGGGGCAACTAATGAAAAACTGTTTTTT,CASSPRTGRGATNEKLFF
.,TRBJ1-2,TRBV10-3,TRBD1,14,TGTGCCATCAGCGACAGGGGTGGGAGCTATGGCTACACCTTC,CAISDRGGSYGYTF
.,TRBJ1-5,TRBV4-1,.,16,TGCGCCAGCAGCCACGCCCCCCGCGGCCTCAATCAGCCCCAGCATTTT,CASSHAPRGLNQPQHF
.,TRBJ1-3,TRBV5-1,.,14,TGCGCCAGCAGCTTGGATTTGAGGGATAACACCATATATTTT,CASSLDLRDNTIYF
.,TRBJ1-1,TRBV11-2,.,15,TGTGCCAGCAGCTTAGATGAATGGCAGGGGCATAGAGCTTTCTTT,CASSLDEWQGHRAFF
.,TRBJ1-2,TRBV19,TRBD1,14,TGTGCCAGTAGTACGGGACAGGGTCTGGACGGCTACACCTTC,CASSTGQGLDGYTF
.,TRBJ2-2,TRBV6-5,TRBD2,15,TGTGCCAGCACCCTGAAAGCGGGGGGCGACGGGGAGCTGTTTTTT,CASTLKAGGDGELFF
.,TRBJ1-2,TRBV4-1,TRBD1,17,TGCGCCAGCAGCCAAGATCTTTGGGACAGGGCAAACTATGGCTACACCTTC,CASSQDLWDRANYGYTF
.,TRBJ2-7,TRBV10-1,.,13,TGCGCCAGCAGTGCCCACAGGGAATCCGAGCAGTACTTC,CASSAHRESEQYF
.,TRBJ2-5,TRBV29-1,.,9,TGCAGCACTGAAGAGACCCAGTACTTC,CSTEETQYF
.,TRBJ1-1,TRBV29-1,.,14,TGCAGCGTCCTTTATACACCCATGAACACTGAAGCTTTCTTT,CSVLYTPMNTEAFF
.,TRBJ2-1,TRBV28,TRBD2,16,TGTGCCAGCAGTACACCCCGAGGCGGGAGGAGGGGTGAGCAGTTCTTC,CASSTPRGGRRGEQFF
.,TRBJ2-5,TRBV5-1,TRBD2,17,TGCGCCAGCAGCTTGTTCGGGACTAGCGGCTACCAAGAGACCCAGTACTTC,CASSLFGTSGYQETQYF
.,TRBJ2-3,TRBV6-5,.,14,TGTGCCAGCAGTCTCCGAGGCCCCACAGATACGCAGTATTTT,CASSLRGPTDTQYF
.,TRBJ2-5,TRBV5-1,.,13,TGCGCCAGCAGCCCAGGCGCTGGGGAGACCCAGTACTTC,CASSPGAGETQYF
once,TRBJ2-7,TRBV7-2,.,13,TGTGCCAGCAGCCCCCGCCTAAGCTACGAGCAGTACTTC,CASSPRLSYEQYF
.,TRBJ2-5,TRBV11-2,TRBD2,14,TGTGCCAGCAGCCAGGGACTACTGCAAGAGACCCAGTACTTC,CASSQGLLQETQYF
.,TRBJ2-4,TRBV3-1/TRBV3-2,TRBD1,14,TGTGCCAGCAGCCCAAAGACAGGGGCAAACATTCAGTACTTC,CASSPKTGANIQYF
.,TRBJ1-2,TRBV15,TRBD1,14,TGTGCCACCAGTACGGACAGGGGGCGTTATGGCTACACCTTC,CATSTDRGRYGYTF
.,TRBJ1-2,TRBV9,.,12,TGTGCCAGCAATTTTCCCAGGGATGGCTACACCTTC,CASNFPRDGYTF
.,TRBJ1-1,TRBV6-5,.,15,TGTGCCAGCAGTTACTCGGAACAGAGGAACACTGAAGCTTTCTTT,CASSYSEQRNTEAFF
few,TRBJ2-7,TRBV28,TRBD1,15,TGTGCCAGCAGTGCTACAGGACAGGGGGTTTACGAGCAGTACTTC,CASSATGQGVYEQYF
.,TRBJ1-5,TRBV10-2,.,16,TGCGCCAGCAGTGATAGGGGCAGGGGTTACAATCAGCCCCAGCATTTT,CASSDRGRGYNQPQHF
.,TRBJ1-5,TRBV19,.,16,TGTGCCAGTAGTGGAACTACCCCGAGGGTGAATCAGCCCCAGCATTTT,CASSGTTPRVNQPQHF
.,TRBJ2-7,TRBV2,TRBD1,14,TGTGCCAGCAGTGAAAGTGTGACAGGGGGCGAGCAGTACTTC,CASSESVTGGEQYF
.,TRBJ1-2,TRBV6-6,.,14,TGTGCCAGCAGGGCGGGAGGCTTGGACTATGGCTACACCTTC,CASRAGGLDYGYTF
.,TRBJ2-5,TRBV6-2/TRBV6-3,.,14,TGTGCCAGCAGTCCCCGGGACACCCAAGAGACCCAGTACTTC,CASSPRDTQETQYF
.,TRBJ1-5,TRBV19,.,16,TGTGCCAGTAGTATAATCGGACAGAGCATCAATCAGCCCCAGCATTTT,CASSIIGQSINQPQHF
.,TRBJ1-2,TRBV29-1,.,12,TGCAGCGTTGAAGATATCCCCTATGGCTACACCTTC,CSVEDIPYGYTF
.,TRBJ1-6,TRBV7-9,.,15,TGTGCCAGCAGCCTGGCGGGAACGGGTAATTCACCCCTCCACTTT,CASSLAGTGNSPLHF
.,TRBJ2-1,TRBV6-1,TRBD1,16,TGTGCCAGCAGTGTCCCGACGACAGGGGGGGGGAATGAGCAGTTCTTC,CASSVPTTGGGNEQFF
.,TRBJ1-2,TRBV3-1/TRBV3-2,.,13,TGTGCCAGCAGCCAAGTTAGTAGCCTTGGCTACACCTTC,CASSQVSSLGYTF
few,TRBJ2-7,TRBV12-3/TRBV12-4,TRBD2,13,TGTGCCAGCAGTGCCAGCGGGGGGAGAGAGCAGTACTTC,CASSASGGREQYF
.,TRBJ1-5,TRBV20-1,.,10,TGCAGTGCACGACAACCGCCCCAGCATTTT,CSARQPPQHF
.,TRBJ2-3,TRBV5-4,TRBD2,16,TGTGCCAGCAGCCCGGGCGGGACTAGGGGCCCAGATACGCAGTATTTT,CASSPGGTRGPDTQYF
.,TRBJ1-1,TRBV10-3,.,16,TGTGCCATCAGTGTAATCTCCCCCGGGGGAGGGTTTGGGGCTTTCTTT,CAISVISPGGGFGAFF
few,TRBJ1-1,TRBV5-5,.,18,TGTGCCAGCAGCTTGAGGGGAAGGGGCCCCTCTTTGGCCACTGAAGCTTTCTTT,CASSLRGRGPSLATEAFF
few,TRBJ1-2,TRBV4-1,TRBD1,15,TGCGCCAGCAGCCAAGATCAGGGGGCAATCTATGGCTACACCTTC,CASSQDQGAIYGYTF
.,TRBJ2-3,TRBV11-2,.,12,TGTGCCAGCACCCTTTGGGCGGATACGCAGTATTTT,CASTLWADTQYF
.,TRBJ2-1,TRBV2,TRBD1,13,TGTGCCAGCAAAGGGACAGGGGACAATGAGCAGTTCTTC,CASKGTGDNEQFF
once,TRBJ2-7,TRBV7-6,TRBD2,16,TGTGCCAGCAGCAAAATAGCGGGGATCTACTCCTACGAGCAGTACTTC,CASSKIAGIYSYEQYF
once,TRBJ1-5,TRBV19,.,14,TGTGCCAGTAGTAGGATACAGGAGAATCAGCCCCAGCATTTT,CASSRIQENQPQHF
.,TRBJ1-1,TRBV7-9,TRBD1,16,TGTGCCAGCACAAGAGGACAGGGGGAAATGAACACTGAAGCTTTCTTT,CASTRGQGEMNTEAFF
.,TRBJ2-3,TRBV7-9,.,14,TGTGCCAGCATCGGCCTGGGGGCCACAGATACGCAGTATTTT,CASIGLGATDTQYF
.,TRBJ2-6,TRBV2,.,15,TGTGCCAGCAGTAGTGGAGGCGGTGGGGCCAACGTCCTGACTTTC,CASSSGGGGANVLTF
.,TRBJ2-7,TRBV25-1,.,14,TGTGCCAGCAGTGGGTCAACTGTCTCCTACGAGCAGTACTTC,CASSGSTVSYEQYF
.,TRBJ2-7,TRBV18,TRBD1,14,TGTGCCAGCTCAGACGGACAGGGGCAACACGAGCAGTACTTC,CASSDGQGQHEQYF
.,TRBJ1-6,TRBV3-1/TRBV3-2,.,16,TGTGCCAGCAGCGAGCATGGGAGGGGCGCCGATTCACCCCTCCACTTT,CASSEHGRGADSPLHF
once,TRBJ2-3,TRBV5-1,.,15,TGCGCCAGCAGCTCGACACGGAGTTACGGAGGGGCGCAGTATTTT,CASSSTRSYGGAQYF
few,TRBJ2-3,TRBV5-1,TRBD2,15,TGCGCCAGCAGCTTGGCTAGCGGGACGACAGATACGCAGTATTTT,CASSLASGTTDTQYF
once,TRBJ1-3,TRBV6-6,.,14,TGTGCCAGCGACAGTGGGCCAGGGAAAAACACCATATATTTT,CASDSGPGKNTIYF
.,TRBJ1-4,TRBV6-2/TRBV6-3,.,14,TGTGCCAGCAGTTACTGGGCAGGGCGGGAAAAACTGTTTTTT,CASSYWAGREKLFF
once,TRBJ2-5,TRBV19,TRBD2,17,TGTGCCAGTAACCCGGGACTAGCAACATTAGTCCAAGAGACCCAGTACTTC,CASNPGLATLVQETQYF
.,TRBJ1-1,TRBV12-3/TRBV12-4,.,13,TGTGCCAGCAGTTTGGACAGTTACACTGAAGCTTTCTTT,CASSLDSYTEAFF